A selection of T cell receptor beta chains follows, all from one sample in a study of blood T cell repertoires in COVID-19. Repertoires were generated with immunoSEQ multiplex PCR, while TCRdb's copy carries only in-frame clones and drops some. The sample consists of around 290,000 clones, approximately 86% of them appearing once. The sequenced material came from peripheral blood. The origin of the receptors is a woman aged 70-85 years with COVID-19, enrolled during active disease. Each CDR3 is given with its conserved first and last residue. The D gene is left open where the match is weak. Clone sizes are given selectively: once, few, many, or a class where the clone is expanded.

V	D	J	size	DNA	CDR3
TRBV27	TRBD1	TRBJ1-6	-	TGTGCCAGCAGTTGGGGACAGGGGGAAACTCCCCTCCACTTT	CASSWGQGETPLHF
TRBV5-1	-	TRBJ1-1	-	TGCGCCAGCAGCTTGTACAGCAACACTGAAGCTTTCTTT	CASSLYSNTEAFF
TRBV6-2/TRBV6-3	TRBD2	TRBJ2-2	-	TGTGCCAGCAGTCCCCCTCTAGCGGGATCCGGGGAGCTGTTTTTT	CASSPPLAGSGELFF
TRBV24-1	-	TRBJ2-5	-	TGTGCCACCATCCCGATCTTGGAACAGGGTGAAGAGACCCAGTACTTC	CATIPILEQGEETQYF
TRBV5-1	TRBD1	TRBJ1-6	-	TGCGCCAGCAGCTTGGCCGGGACAGGGAGATCACCCCTCCACTTT	CASSLAGTGRSPLHF
TRBV5-1	-	TRBJ2-6	once	TGCGCCAGCAGCGATGGAGGCCATGGGGCCAACGTCCTGACTTTC	CASSDGGHGANVLTF
TRBV24-1	-	TRBJ2-7	-	TGTGCCACCAGGGAGGGCATCAACTCCTACGAGCAGTACTTC	CATREGINSYEQYF
TRBV6-2/TRBV6-3	-	TRBJ1-5	-	TGTGCCAGCAGTCTCCCGGGGGTGCGCAATCAGCCCCAGCATTTT	CASSLPGVRNQPQHF
TRBV5-1	TRBD1	TRBJ2-1	-	TGCGCCAGCAGCTTGGGCGACAGGGTGAATGAGCAGTTCTTC	CASSLGDRVNEQFF
TRBV21-1	-	TRBJ2-7	-	TGTGCCAGCAGCAAAGGGGACAGGGGTTATTCCTACGAGCAGTACTTC	CASSKGDRGYSYEQYF